The clone carrying this TCR beta chain has a count of ten or more. TCRdb's copy holds only in-frame clones and misses some; the assay was immunoSEQ multiplex PCR. The data contain roughly 6,000 clones, roughly a quarter of them singletons. The treatment was: randomized to nivolumab then ipilimumab (arm A) or the reverse (arm B). Patients had received no earlier DNA-damaging chemotherapy. The data derive from a study of sequential checkpoint blockade in melanoma. Study background: TCRβ was sequenced from DNA of 91 pretreatment tumors.

This CDR3 is built from 15 residues. Trimming took 7 bases from V and 3 from J; bases not matched to a gene: 9. The germline V gene has CDR1 SGHNT and CDR2 YENEEA. The chain uses TRBV11-3 and TRBJ2-5, with 9 bases matching TRBD2. This receptor was identified in a human donor with melanoma. The sequencing here drew on tumor tissue (inferred from file names), taken from a patient given nivolumab and ipilimumab in sequence. For the CDR3, the DNA is TGTGCCAGCAACCCGGATCGACTAGCGGAAGAGACCCAGTACTTC. Amino acid sequence: CASNPDRLAEETQYF.